This passage covers 15 T cell receptor beta chains from one sample sequenced in a study of metastatic and nonmetastatic thyroid tumors. TCRdb recomputed clones from the PCR reads via MiXCR. The sample has fewer than 7,000 clones; approximately 32% are singletons. Nobody among the patients had been given any treatment before thyroid surgery. The sequenced sample was tumor tissue. All receptors derive from a female donor with papillary thyroid cancer or a benign thyroid nodule (not recorded which). Some clones in this sample may be carry-over from other donors' samples.

This clone is deemed medium-sized. The chain uses TRBV5-1 and TRBJ2-7, with D possibly matching TRBD1 (6 bases). Germline CDR1 and CDR2: SGHRS and YFSETQ. This CDR3 contains 15 residues. V lost 0 bases and J 5 bases, leaving 15 bases between the germline ends. CDR3 DNA sequence: TGCGCCAGCAGCTTGGAGCCCGGACAGTCCGACGAGCAGTACTTC. This codes for CASSLEPGQSDEQYF.

The chain joins TRBV5-2 to TRBJ2-1; no check of the table's D call, TRBD2, against the DNA was made. TRBV5-2 is reported as a pseudogene. The CDR3 totals 15 residues. Here the CDR3 reads CASNPGLAGSNEHFF. DNA of the CDR3: TGTGCCAGCAACCCGGGACTAGCGGGAAGCAATGAGCATTTCTTC.

In its sample, this clone ranks as medium-sized. This chain links TRBV27 with TRBJ1-1; the D is unclear. This CDR3 contains 15 residues. V lost 6 bases and J lost 0, with 14 bases in between. CDR1 is MNHEY, CDR2 SMNVEV, per germline (reference sequence). CDR3 in amino acids: CASRNRGGLNTEAFF. The CDR3 DNA sequence: TGTGCCAGCAGGAACCGCGGCGGCTTGAACACTGAAGCTTTCTTT.

The genes are TRBV7-6 and TRBJ2-3; D possibly corresponds to TRBD1 (5 bases). This CDR3 has 13 residues. The V end was cut by 6 bases, the J end by 7 bases, with 14 bases between. Germline assignment: CDR1 SGHVS and CDR2 FNYEAQ. The CDR3: CASSQGRTYTQYF. CDR3 bases: TGTGCCAGCAGTCAGGGTCGTACATATACGCAGTATTTT.

This clone was recorded at least ten times. A much more abundant neighbour one base away suggests this may be a read error. The chain is built from TRBV6-1 and TRBJ1-6; D possibly corresponds to TRBD1 (6 bases). CDR1 is MNHNS and CDR2 is SASEGT in the germline V gene. V was pared by 11 bases and J by 7 bases, with 9 bases between. This CDR3 has 11 amino acids. The CDR3, as DNA: TGTGCCGGCCAGGGGAATTCACCCCTCCACTTT. Translated, it gives CAGQGNSPLHF.

The gene calls are TRBV5-1 and TRBJ1-2, with a weak D call TRBD1 (5 bases). With 4 bases removed from V and 8 bases from J, the gap between germline ends came to 12 bases. CDR1 and CDR2 (germline): SGHRS, YFSETQ. CDR3 length equals 12 residues. CDR3 bases: TGCGCCAGCAGCCCTTCAGGGTACGGCTACACCTTC. It yields the protein CASSPSGYGYTF.

By proportion, this clone is medium-sized (0.01 to 0.1%). V gene TRBV7-3 combines with J gene TRBJ1-2, with D maybe TRBD1 (5 bases). The germline V gene has CDR1 SGHTA and CDR2 FQGTGA. This CDR3 has 13 amino acids. V was clipped by 4 bases and J by 4 bases, with 10 bases between them. CDR3 DNA sequence: TGTGCCAGCAGCTCGGACGGGACCTATGGCTACACCTTC. It translates to CASSSDGTYGYTF. The full variable domain, with the rest looked up from reference TRBV7-3 and TRBJ1-2, is GAGVSQTPSNKVTEKGKYVELRCDPISGHTALYWYRQSLGQGPEFLIYFQGTGAADDSGLPNDRFFAVRPEGSVSTLKIQRTERGDSAVYLCASSSDGTYGYTFGSGTRLTVV.

There are many counts of this clone. The chain employs TRBV11-2 and TRBJ2-5; D unclear. V was shortened by 3 bases and J by 5 bases, with 10 bases between the two germline ends. This CDR3 contains 13 residues. From germline, CDR1 is SGHAT and CDR2 FQNNGV. The CDR3 loop reads CASSLGLGETQYF. The CDR3 DNA follows: TGTGCCAGCAGCTTGGGCTTGGGGGAGACCCAGTACTTC.

In this sample, this clone is medium-sized (0.01 to 0.1%). J is TRBJ2-2 and V is TRBV5-1; no clear D gene. Between the trimmed V and J ends, which lost 0 bases and 4 bases, there was a span of 7 bases. The germline V gene has CDR1 SGHRS and CDR2 YFSETQ. The CDR3 runs to 14 residues. CDR3 coding DNA: TGCGCCAGCAGCTTGGGGCATAGCACCGGGGAGCTGTTTTTT. As protein: CASSLGHSTGELFF.

Regarding this clone: Given a much more abundant clone one base away, this may be a read error. The chain uses TRBV5-4 and TRBJ2-5, with D perhaps TRBD1 or TRBD2 (5 bases each). CDR1 SGHNT and CDR2 YYREEE come from the germline V gene (reference sequence). With 2 bases removed from V and 7 bases from J, the gap between germline ends came to 12 bases. The length of the CDR3 is 13 residues. In nucleotides, the CDR3 is TGTGCCAGCAGCTTCGGTGGGGGTGGGACCCAGTACTTC. It translates to CASSFGGGGTQYF. The full variable domain, rest sourced from reference TRBV5-4 and TRBJ2-5, is ETGVTQSPTHLIKTRGQQVTLRCSSQSGHNTVSWYQQALGQGPQFIFQYYREEENGRGNFPPRFSGLQFPNYSSELNVNALELDDSALYLCASSFGGGGTQYFGPGTRLLVL.

The gene calls are TRBV29-1 and TRBJ1-2; D is unresolved. Germline CDR1 reads SQVTM; CDR2 reads ANQGSEA. The CDR3 has 12 residues. V was clipped by 3 bases and J by 3 bases, with 8 bases between them. CDR3 in DNA: TGCAGCGTTGAGTTCGGGTACTATGGCTACACCTTC. Translating it yields CSVEFGYYGYTF. Based on the CDR3 plus reference TRBV29-1 and TRBJ1-2, the full variable domain is SAVISQKPSRDICQRGTSLTIQCQVDSQVTMMFWYRQQPGQSLTLIATANQGSEATYESGFVIDKFPISRPNLTFSTLTVSNMSPEDSSIYLCSVEFGYYGYTFGSGTRLTVV.

This clone appeared many times. The sample has other DNA sequences that encode this CDR3 too. This chain's CDR3 is CASSVIGALGEQFF. Here the CDR3 DNA reads TGTGCCAGCAGCGTGATAGGGGCCCTGGGTGAGCAGTTCTTC. The chain combines TRBV5-8 with TRBJ2-1; TRBD1 is a possible D gene (5 bases). Per the germline V gene, CDR1 is SGHTS and CDR2 is YDEGEE. This CDR3 region has 14 residues. The V end lost 4 bases, the J end lost 9 bases, and 17 bases lay between the germline ends.

This clone is medium-sized by share. The V call is TRBV9, the J call TRBJ2-1; D gene uncertain. V lost 0 bases and J lost 5, with 12 bases in between. The CDR3 contains 15 residues. Germline values: CDR1 SGDLS, CDR2 YYNGEE. CDR3 nucleotides: TGTGCCAGCAGCGTAGGGGGTCCCCCGAACAATGAGCAGTTCTTC. It codes for CASSVGGPPNNEQFF.

This clone was observed a few times. This chain uses TRBV29-1 with TRBJ2-3; D tentatively reads TRBD1 or TRBD2 (5 bases each). Germline CDR1 SQVTM, CDR2 ANQGSEA. Trimming removed 7 bases at V and 3 bases at J, with 14 bases between. There are 13 residues in the CDR3. CDR3 protein: CSALGPGTDTQYF. In DNA form, the CDR3 reads TGCAGCGCCCTGGGGCCGGGGACAGATACGCAGTATTTT.

This clone was counted ten times or more. The chain uses TRBV11-1 and TRBJ2-1; D might be TRBD1 or TRBD2, each matching 5 bases. V shed 4 bases and J shed 9 bases, with 19 bases lying between them. Germline CDR1 is SGHAT and CDR2 is FQDESV (reference sequence). The CDR3 is 15 residues long. CDR3 sequence (DNA): TGTGCCAGCAGCTCCGGTATGGGGCTAGCAGTTGAGCAGTTCTTC. It translates to CASSSGMGLAVEQFF. Filled out from reference TRBV11-1 and TRBJ2-1, the complete variable domain reads EAEVAQSPRYKITEKSQAVAFWCDPISGHATLYWYRQILGQGPELLVQFQDESVVDDSQLPKDRFSAERLKGVDSTLKIQPAELGDSAMYLCASSSGMGLAVEQFFGPGTRLTVL.